This T cell receptor (beta chain) was sequenced for a study of blood T cell repertoires in COVID-19. Study in general: Researchers got acute and convalescent COVID-19 samples from the United States, Italy and Spain. The cDNA or gDNA used as material had been derived from T cells, B-cell-depleted T cells, or PBMCs.

In the original processing: Using reference gene primer amplification, nucleated cell counts were estimated. TCRdb's table, derived via immunoSEQ multiplex PCR, lists solely in-frame clones and lacks some. V, J and clone size were drawn from that table, and D and trimming were deduced from the DNA. The sample contains more than 85,000 clones, over 75% of which appear only once. The CDR3 is made up of 15 amino acids. Trimming removed 3 bases from V and 6 bases from J; junction bases left unmatched: 6. CDR1 is SGHDT and CDR2 is YYEEEE in the germline V gene. The sequenced sample consisted of peripheral blood. The TCR originated in a man of 80 years or more with active or convalescent COVID-19. This chain connects TRBV5-6 to TRBJ2-2; 9 bases map to TRBD1. CDR3 region: CASSSGTGLPGELFF. CDR3 coding DNA: TGTGCCAGCAGCTCCGGGACAGGGTTACCCGGGGAGCTGTTTTTT.